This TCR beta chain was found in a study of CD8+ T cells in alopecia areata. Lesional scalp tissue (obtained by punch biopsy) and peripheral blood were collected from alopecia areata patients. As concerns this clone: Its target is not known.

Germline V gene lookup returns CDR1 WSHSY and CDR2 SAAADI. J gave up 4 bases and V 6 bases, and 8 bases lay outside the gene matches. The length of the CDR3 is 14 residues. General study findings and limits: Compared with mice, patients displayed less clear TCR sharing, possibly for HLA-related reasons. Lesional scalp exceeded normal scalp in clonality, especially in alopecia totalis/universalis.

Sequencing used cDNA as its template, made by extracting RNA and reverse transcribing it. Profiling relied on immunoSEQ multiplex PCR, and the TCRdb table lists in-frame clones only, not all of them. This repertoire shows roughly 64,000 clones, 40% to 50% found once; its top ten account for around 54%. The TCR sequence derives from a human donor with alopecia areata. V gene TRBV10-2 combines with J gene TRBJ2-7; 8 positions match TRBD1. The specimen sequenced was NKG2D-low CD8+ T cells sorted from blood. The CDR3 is CASRIGQGYYEQYF. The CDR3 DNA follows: TGCGCCAGCAGAATCGGACAGGGATATTACGAGCAGTACTTC.